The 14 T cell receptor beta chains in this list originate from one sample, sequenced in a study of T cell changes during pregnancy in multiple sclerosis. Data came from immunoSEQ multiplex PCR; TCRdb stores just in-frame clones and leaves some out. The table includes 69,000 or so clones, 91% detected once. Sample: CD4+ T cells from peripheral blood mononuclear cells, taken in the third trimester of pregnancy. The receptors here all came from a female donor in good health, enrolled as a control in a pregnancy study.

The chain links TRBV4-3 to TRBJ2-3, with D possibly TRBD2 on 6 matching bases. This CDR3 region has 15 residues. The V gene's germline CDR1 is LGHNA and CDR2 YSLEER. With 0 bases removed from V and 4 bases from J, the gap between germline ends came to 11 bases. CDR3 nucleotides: TGCGCCAGCAGCCAAGATCGAGGAGGGCCAGATACGCAGTATTTT. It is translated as CASSQDRGGPDTQYF.

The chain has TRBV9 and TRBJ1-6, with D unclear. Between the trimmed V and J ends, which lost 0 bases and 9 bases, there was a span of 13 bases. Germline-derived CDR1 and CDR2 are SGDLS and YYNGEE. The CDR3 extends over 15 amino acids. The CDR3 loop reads CASSVGQGRGSPLHF. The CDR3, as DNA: TGTGCCAGCAGCGTAGGGCAAGGGAGAGGTTCACCCCTCCACTTT.

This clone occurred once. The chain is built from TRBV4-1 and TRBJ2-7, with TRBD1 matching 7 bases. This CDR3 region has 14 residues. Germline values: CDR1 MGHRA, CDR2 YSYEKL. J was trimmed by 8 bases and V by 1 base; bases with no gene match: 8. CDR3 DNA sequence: TGCGCCAGCAGCCAAGCTTCGCAGGGGGTTCAGCAGTACTTC. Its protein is CASSQASQGVQQYF.

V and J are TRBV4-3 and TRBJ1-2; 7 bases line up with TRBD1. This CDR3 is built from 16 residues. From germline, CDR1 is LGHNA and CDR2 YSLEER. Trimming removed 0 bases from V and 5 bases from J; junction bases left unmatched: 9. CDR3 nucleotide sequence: TGCGCCAGCAGCCAAGAACTCCCGACAGGGAAGTATGGCTACACCTTC. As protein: CASSQELPTGKYGYTF.

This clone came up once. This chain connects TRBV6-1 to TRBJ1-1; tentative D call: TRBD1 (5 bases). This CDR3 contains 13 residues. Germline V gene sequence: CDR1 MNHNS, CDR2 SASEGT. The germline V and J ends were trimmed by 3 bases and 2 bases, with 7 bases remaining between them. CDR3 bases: TGTGCCAGCAGTGACCAGGGAAACACTGAAGCTTTCTTT. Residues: CASSDQGNTEAFF.

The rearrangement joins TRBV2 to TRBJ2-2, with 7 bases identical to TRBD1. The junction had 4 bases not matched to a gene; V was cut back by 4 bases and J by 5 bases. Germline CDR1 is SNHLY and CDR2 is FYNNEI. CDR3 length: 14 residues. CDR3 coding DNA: TGTGCCAGCAGTGCGGCAGGGGGAACCGGGGAGCTGTTTTTT. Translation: CASSAAGGTGELFF.

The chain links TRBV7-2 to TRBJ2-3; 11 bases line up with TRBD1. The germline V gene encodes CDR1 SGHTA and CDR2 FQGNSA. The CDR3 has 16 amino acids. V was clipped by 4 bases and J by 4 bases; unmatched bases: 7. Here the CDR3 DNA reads TGTGCCAGCAGCTACGTGGGGACAGGGGGGGCAGATACGCAGTATTTT. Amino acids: CASSYVGTGGADTQYF.

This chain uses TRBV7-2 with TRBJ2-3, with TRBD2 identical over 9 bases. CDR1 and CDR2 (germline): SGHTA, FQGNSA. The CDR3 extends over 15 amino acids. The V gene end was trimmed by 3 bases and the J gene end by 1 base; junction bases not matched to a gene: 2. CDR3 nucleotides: TGTGCCAGCAGCTTGGGGACTAGCCGCACAGATACGCAGTATTTT. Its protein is CASSLGTSRTDTQYF.

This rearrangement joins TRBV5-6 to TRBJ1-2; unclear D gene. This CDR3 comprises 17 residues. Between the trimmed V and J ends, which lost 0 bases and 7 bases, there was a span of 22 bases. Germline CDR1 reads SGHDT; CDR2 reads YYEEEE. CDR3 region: CASSLDHRRRAPAGYTF. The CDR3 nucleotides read TGTGCCAGCAGCTTGGATCATCGTAGGAGGGCGCCTGCTGGCTACACCTTC.

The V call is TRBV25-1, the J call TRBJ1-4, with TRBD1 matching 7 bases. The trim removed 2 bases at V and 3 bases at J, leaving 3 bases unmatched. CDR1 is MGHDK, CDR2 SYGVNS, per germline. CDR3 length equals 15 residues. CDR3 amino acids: CASSEGGTANEKLFF. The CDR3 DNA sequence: TGTGCCAGCAGTGAAGGGGGGACAGCTAATGAAAAACTGTTTTTT.

The CDR3 sequence: CASGLGQPLTDTQYF. Here the CDR3 DNA reads TGTGCTAGTGGTTTGGGACAGCCTCTCACAGATACGCAGTATTTT. The chain is built from TRBV12-5 and TRBJ2-3, with D perhaps TRBD1 (5 bases). Looked up from germline, CDR1 is LGHNT and CDR2 is FRNRAP. The CDR3 loop spans 15 amino acids. V lost 1 base, J lost 2 bases, and 10 bases lay in between.

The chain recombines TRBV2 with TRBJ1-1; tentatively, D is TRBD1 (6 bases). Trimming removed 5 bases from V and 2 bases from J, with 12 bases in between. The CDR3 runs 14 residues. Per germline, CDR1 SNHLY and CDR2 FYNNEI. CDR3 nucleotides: TGTGCCAGCAGTTACAGGGCCGAAAACACTGAAGCTTTCTTT. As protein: CASSYRAENTEAFF.

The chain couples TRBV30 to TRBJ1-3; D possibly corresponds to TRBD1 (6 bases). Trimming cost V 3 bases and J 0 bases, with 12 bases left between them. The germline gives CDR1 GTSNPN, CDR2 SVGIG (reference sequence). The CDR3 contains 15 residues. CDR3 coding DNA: TGTGCCTGGAGGAATTACAGGGTCTCTGGAAACACCATATATTTT. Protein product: CAWRNYRVSGNTIYF. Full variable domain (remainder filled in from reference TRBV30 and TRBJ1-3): SQTIHQWPATLVQPVGSPLSLECTVEGTSNPNLYWYRQAAGRGLQLLFYSVGIGQISSEVPQNLSASRPQDRQFILSSKKLLLSDSGFYLCAWRNYRVSGNTIYFGEGSWLTVV.

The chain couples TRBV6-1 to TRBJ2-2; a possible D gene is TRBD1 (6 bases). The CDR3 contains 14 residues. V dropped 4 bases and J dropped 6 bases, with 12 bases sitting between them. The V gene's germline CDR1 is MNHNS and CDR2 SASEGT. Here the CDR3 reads CASSVIRGSGELFF. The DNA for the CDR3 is TGTGCCAGCAGTGTTATCAGGGGTTCCGGGGAGCTGTTTTTT.